In this sample, the clone carrying this TCR beta chain turned up many times. The record originates from a study of T-cell reconstitution after alpha-beta-depleted transplantation in children. Researchers prepared the TCRbeta library using unique molecular identifiers, the study reports. Using its own MiXCR run on the PCR reads, TCRdb lists one record per CDR3 protein. The table has a few hundred thousand distinct CDR3 sequences, under 9.5% seen once. The germline V gene encodes CDR1 SQVTM and CDR2 ANQGSEA. The CDR3 contains 14 residues. The V gene end was trimmed by 4 bases and the J gene end by 5 bases; junction bases not matched to a gene: 6.

The V and J genes are TRBV29-1 and TRBJ2-5, with 11 nucleotides matching TRBD2. The sequencing here drew on PBMCs from the stem cell graft donor, taken from the stem cell graft. The TCR comes from a human donor who donated a stem cell graft to a child with acute lymphoblastic leukemia. CDR3 sequence reads: CSVVAGGLVETQYF. DNA of the CDR3: TGCAGCGTTGTAGCGGGGGGGCTAGTGGAGACCCAGTACTTC.